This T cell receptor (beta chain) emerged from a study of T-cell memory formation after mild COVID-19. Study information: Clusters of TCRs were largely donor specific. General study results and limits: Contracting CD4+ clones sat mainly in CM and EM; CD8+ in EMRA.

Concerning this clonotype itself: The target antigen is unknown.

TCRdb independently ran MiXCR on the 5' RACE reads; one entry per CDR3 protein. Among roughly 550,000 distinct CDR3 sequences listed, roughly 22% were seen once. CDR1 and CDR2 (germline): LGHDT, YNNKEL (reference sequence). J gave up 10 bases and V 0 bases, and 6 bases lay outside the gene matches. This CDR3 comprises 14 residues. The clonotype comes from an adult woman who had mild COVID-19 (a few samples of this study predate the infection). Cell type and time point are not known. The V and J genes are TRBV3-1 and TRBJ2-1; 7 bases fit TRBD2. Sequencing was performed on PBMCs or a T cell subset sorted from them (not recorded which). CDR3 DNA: TGTGCCAGCAGCCAAGAGGTGGGAGCGGGAGAGCAGTTCTTC. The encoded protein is CASSQEVGAGEQFF.